Here is one TCR beta chain with its context. As yet, its antigen is unknown. V gave up 3 bases and J gave up 3 bases; unmatched junction bases: 8. The CDR3 length is 16 residues. Looked up from germline, CDR1 is MGHRA and CDR2 is YSYEKL. TCR beta VDJ and CDR3 profiling used genomic DNA as template. TCRdb processed the reads anew with MiXCR; each CDR3 protein has one entry. Here the sample spans over 150,000 distinct CDR3 sequences, 52% being singletons. These data come from a study of CD8+CD57+ T cells in acquired aplastic anemia. Study-level background: CD4+ and CD8+ cells, once sorted, gave DNA averaging approximately 3 ug. Study outcomes and limitations: Comparison of patients with controls identified approximately 28 shared CD8+ CDR3 sequences.

Sequencing involved patients with CD8+CD57+ cell expansion previously shown by flow cytometry. Everyone among the patients had severe acquired aplastic anemia. Sequences were obtained from sorted CD4+, CD8+, or CD8+CD57+ T cells (not recorded which) from PBMCs. The chain links TRBV4-1 to TRBJ1-2; 9 nucleotides align to TRBD1. The TCR was taken from a human donor with aplastic anemia. The CDR3 DNA reads TGCGCCAGCAGCCAGCCGACAGGGGGGAGCGACTATGGCTACACCTTC. As protein: CASSQPTGGSDYGYTF.